This entry features one TCR beta chain sequence. Its antigen specificity is not known. Per-base quality was not reported, and no clone a single base away is much larger than it. These data come from a study of shared T cell receptors in the human thymus (dated by TCRdb to the early 2020s). Regarding the research as a whole: The study examined how self-reactive, shared T-cell receptor alpha chains are generated in the human thymus.

Libraries were prepared through the immunoSEQ multiplex PCR assay. The table was pulled from immuneACCESS by TCRdb, which kept in-frame rearrangements only. Such tables lose some clones; where checked, under half of the loss comes from unresolved V genes, and the rest has no known cause. Recorded for this sample are 500,000 to 850,000 clones; approximately 89% of them occurred a single time. The ten largest clonotypes hold just under 0.0095% of the sample. CDR1 is given as SGHDT and CDR2 as YYEEEE, both from the germline V gene. The CDR3 numbers 14 residues from cysteine through phenylalanine. Solely the CDR3 DNA is kept, with 42 bases framed from the first base. V and J lose 2 bases and 5 bases, and a span of 13 bases separates them. The same data also contributed to another study, on human thymus T cells. The second study's authors report: In Finland, the donors were immunologically healthy infants who were having open corrective cardiac surgery for congenital heart defects. Thymus tissue was collected as surgical resects that were removed during corrective cardiac surgery. Usage of V and J gene segments appeared to be biased in both the thymic and the peripheral blood repertoires. The related research found that thymic TCR repertoires overlapped highly between unrelated individuals. TCR alpha and beta repertoires from roughly 8 infant thymus samples and a few related peripheral blood samples were characterized in the study. Donor ages ranging from roughly 6 to 250 days were recorded, and over 5 male and two female infants were included in the cohort. Thymocytes were freed from the tissue by mechanical means and kept at -70 degrees C as pellets of roughly 9-34 million cells. A QIAsymphony instrument was used to extract genomic DNA from the frozen cell pellets. Using the immunoSEQ multiplex PCR assay, the TCRB and TCRAD loci were amplified from a standardized quantity of quality-controlled genomic DNA. The V(D)J region was spanned by amplicons of a length sufficient to cover the CDR3 and to identify V and J genes. Through the commercial immunoSEQ service, the amplicons were sequenced on an Illumina platform. Primer bias and sequencing errors were corrected using previously described methods, and TCRAD and TCRB definitions followed the IMGT database. Repertoires were analysed with immunoSEQ Analyzer 3.0 and VDJTools, covering basic statistics, V/J segment usage, diversity estimates, rarefaction and pairwise overlap. To estimate diversity, the Chao1, ChaoE, Efron-Thisted, Shannon and inverse Simpson indices were applied, and diversity was also estimated on datasets down-sampled to the smallest sample. Repertoire overlap was assessed by strict matching of CDR3 nucleotide sequence, V gene and J gene, and clustering was done by Jaccard-based multidimensional scaling. On average, roughly 740,000 unique TCRB clonotypes were obtained from thymus samples, compared with approximately 82,000 from blood samples.

The V gene is TRBV5-6 and the J gene is TRBJ2-5; the D segment could be TRBD1, given 7 matching bases. The origin of this receptor is a boy under two years old with a congenital heart defect. Donor details come from another sample of the same person, matched by shared clones. The sample consisted of thymocytes. The sequenced DNA is TGTGCCAGCAGCTTCGGAGGGGGCGGCGAGACCCAGTACTTC. It translates as CASSFGGGGETQYF.